What follows are 4 T cell receptor beta chains derived from one specimen sequenced in a study of cytomegalovirus exposure and HLA in healthy donors. 13 Jbeta primers and 60 Vbeta primers were used for the PCR. Profiled with immunoSEQ multiplex PCR; TCRdb holds only in-frame clones, not every one. The sample holds a few hundred thousand clones, under 80% seen once. The sample was PBMCs. These receptors were obtained from a girl aged 2-10 years in good health and CMV-seronegative.

This sequence joins TRBV4-1 and TRBJ1-4, with 9 bases matching TRBD1. Germline V CDR1 and CDR2: MGHRA, YSYEKL. This CDR3 is built from 16 residues. Unmatched junction bases numbered 7, after V lost 0 bases and J lost 8 bases. This CDR3 is CASSQDSGTGLEKLFF. CDR3 bases: TGCGCCAGCAGCCAAGATTCGGGGACAGGGTTAGAAAAACTGTTTTTT.

As concerns this clone: The same CDR3 can be traced to other DNA sequences in this sample. The gene calls are TRBV6-6 and TRBJ1-1; D gene unclear. Germline CDR1 is MNHNY and CDR2 is SVGAGI (reference sequence). The CDR3 contains 13 residues. V was trimmed by 5 bases and J by 0 bases, leaving 7 bases between them. This CDR3 is CASSPPLNTEAFF. As DNA, the CDR3 is TGTGCCAGCAGTCCTCCCCTGAACACTGAAGCTTTCTTT.

This clone was detected once. The J gene is TRBJ2-7, the V gene TRBV7-6; TRBD2 matches at 8 bases. J lost 3 bases, V lost 0 bases, and 7 bases had no gene match. Germline CDR1 is SGHVS and CDR2 is FNYEAQ. CDR3 length: 16 amino acids. The CDR3 region is CASSLAQRGGRYEQYF. The CDR3 nucleotides are TGTGCCAGCAGCTTAGCGCAACGGGGGGGCCGCTACGAGCAGTACTTC.

The rearrangement joins TRBV2 to TRBJ2-1; 11 bases fit TRBD2. The germline gives CDR1 SNHLY, CDR2 FYNNEI. This CDR3 has 15 residues. The junction had 5 bases not matched to a gene; V was cut back by 6 bases and J by 4 bases. CDR3 in DNA: TGTGCCAGCAGCTTAACTAGCGGGAGTTACAATGAGCAGTTCTTC. Translation: CASSLTSGSYNEQFF. Drawing the rest from reference TRBV2 and TRBJ2-1, the complete variable domain is EPEVTQTPSHQVTQMGQEVILRCVPISNHLYFYWYRQILGQKVEFLVSFYNNEISEKSEIFDDQFSVERPDGSNFTLKIRSTKLEDSAMYFCASSLTSGSYNEQFFGPGTRLTVL.